This T cell receptor beta chain stems from a study of T cells in Graves' hyperthyroidism and ophthalmopathy. RNA transcripts gave rise to amplified TCR beta CDR3 regions. Initially, a first-round RT-PCR of the TCR CDR3 employed the HTBI primer set. One entry per CDR3 protein results from TCRdb running MiXCR on the multiplex PCR reads. The data show hundreds of thousands of distinct CDR3 sequences, about 45% seen once. With V trimmed by 4 bases and J by 10 bases, 11 bases remained unmatched. In germline, CDR1 is SGDLS, CDR2 YYNGEE. The CDR3 totals 14 residues. The specimen was peripheral blood or thyroid tissue (not recorded which). This chain links TRBV9 with TRBJ1-1; 9 bases fit TRBD1. This TCR came from an adult man with Graves' disease, either hyperthyroidism or ophthalmopathy (not recorded which). The CDR3 region is CASSHSGTGRRAFF. The CDR3 coding sequence is TGTGCCAGCAGCCATTCCGGGACAGGGAGGAGAGCTTTCTTT.